The source of this T cell receptor beta chain is a study of blood T cells in healthy people across ages. Study background: T cells yielded about one barcoded beta molecule per two cells through template switching.

A note on this clonotype: Its antigen is unidentified.

Combining a sample-barcoded 5' primer with a J-beta primer mix, a second PCR ran for about 6 to 12 cycles. TCRdb re-called the 5' RACE reads with MiXCR, one entry per CDR3 protein. The table shows 700,000 to 1,000,000 distinct CDR3 sequences, with more than 40% occurring only once. Points from the study as a whole: Getting older went along with TCR beta diversity per million T cells dropping roughly linearly. Naive T cell percentage and TCR beta diversity correlated strongly.

Total RNA extracted from each sample amounted to at least 6 micrograms. The germline V gene has CDR1 SGHRS and CDR2 YFSETQ. The CDR3 totals 17 residues. J lost 1 base, V lost 4 bases, and 4 bases had no gene match. This clonotype was sampled from a man aged 55 to 70 in good health. Sequenced input: blood. This sequence joins TRBV5-1 and TRBJ2-6, with 11 bases that match TRBD1. This CDR3 is CASSRGTGGSGANVLTF. Here the CDR3 DNA reads TGCGCCAGCAGCCGTGGGACAGGGGGATCTGGGGCCAACGTCCTGACTTTC.